The 4 T cell receptor beta chains presented below share a single source sample, sequenced in a study of blood T cells in healthy people across ages. Next came a second PCR, run for about 6 to 12 cycles, which used a sample-barcoded 5' primer along with a J-beta primer mix. TCRdb independently ran MiXCR on the 5' RACE reads; one entry per CDR3 protein. This sample has around 820,000 distinct CDR3 sequences, with around 25% found just once. The same data also contributed to another study, on T cells of mothers and their children.

Sequencing was carried out using blood. The receptors derive from a boy under 18 in good health.

The CDR3 DNA follows: TGCGCCAGCAGCCAGGGCAGACAGATGAACACTGAAGCTTTCTTT. Translating gives CASSQGRQMNTEAFF. The chain recombines TRBV4-3 with TRBJ1-1; weak D call: TRBD1 (5 bases). V was shortened by 3 bases and J by 0 bases, with 11 bases between the two germline ends. CDR1 is LGHNA, CDR2 YSLEER, per germline. The CDR3 consists of 15 residues.

The rearrangement joins TRBV5-6 to TRBJ1-5, with D possibly TRBD1 on 5 matching bases. The CDR3 contains 13 residues. The germline gives CDR1 SGHDT, CDR2 YYEEEE. The ends were cut back, 1 base at V and 7 bases at J, with 9 bases in the middle. The CDR3 loop reads CASSLQGRQPQHF. CDR3 DNA sequence: TGTGCCAGCAGCTTGCAGGGACGGCAGCCCCAGCATTTT.

J is TRBJ2-1 and V is TRBV4-3, with 11 bases lining up with TRBD2. Trimming took 1 base from V and 6 from J; bases not matched to a gene: 5. Germline CDR1 and CDR2: LGHNA and YSLEER. CDR3 length: 16 amino acids. CDR3 sequence (DNA): TGCGCCAGCAGCCAAGGGTTGCTAGCGGGGGGCAATGAGCAGTTCTTC. Translating it yields CASSQGLLAGGNEQFF.

This clonotype was seen a handful of times. This chain uses TRBV7-3 with TRBJ1-6; tentatively, D is TRBD1 (5 bases). There are 16 residues in the CDR3. The V end was cut by 4 bases, the J end by 6 bases, with 16 bases between. Per the germline V gene, CDR1 is SGHTA and CDR2 is FQGTGA. The CDR3 DNA sequence: TGTGCCAGCAGCTCCCGGCGGGGGGGAATTAATTCACCCCTCCACTTT. Amino acid sequence: CASSSRRGGINSPLHF. Using reference TRBV7-3 and TRBJ1-6 for the parts outside the CDR3, the full variable domain is GAGVSQTPSNKVTEKGKYVELRCDPISGHTALYWYRQSLGQGPEFLIYFQGTGAADDSGLPNDRFFAVRPEGSVSTLKIQRTERGDSAVYLCASSSRRGGINSPLHFGNGTRLTVT.